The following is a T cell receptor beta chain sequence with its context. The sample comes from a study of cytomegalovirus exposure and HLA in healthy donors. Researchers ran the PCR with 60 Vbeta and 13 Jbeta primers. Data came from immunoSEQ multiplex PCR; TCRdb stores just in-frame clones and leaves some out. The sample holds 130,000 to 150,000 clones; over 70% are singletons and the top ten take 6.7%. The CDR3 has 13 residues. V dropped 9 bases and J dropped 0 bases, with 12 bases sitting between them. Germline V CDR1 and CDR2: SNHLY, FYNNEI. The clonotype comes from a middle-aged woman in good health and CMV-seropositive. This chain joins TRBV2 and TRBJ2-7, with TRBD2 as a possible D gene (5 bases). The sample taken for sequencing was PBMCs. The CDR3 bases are TGTGCCAGGGCTACGGGGAGCTCCTACGAGCAGTACTTC. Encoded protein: CARATGSSYEQYF.